This paragraph reports one TCR beta chain. As yet, its antigen is unknown. The sample comes from a study of T cell responses to AZD1222 COVID-19 vaccine. Overall study context: Second doses that came at about 4 or about 12 weeks were put together.

Findings of the study overall: Researchers report vaccine-associated CD4 TCRs spanning spike, with dominance at 160-218 and 743-854. Spike-specific TCR depth and breadth grew after two AZD1222 doses. Donors were largely white British and mainly female; clonal diversity was possibly underestimated.

The CDR3 is made up of 12 amino acids. The germline gives CDR1 SGHVS, CDR2 FQNEAQ. Trimming took off 3 bases at V and 8 bases at J, with 10 bases between the two ends. The repertoire was sequenced with immunoSEQ multiplex PCR; TCRdb's copy has only in-frame clones and lacks some. The sample has roughly 100,000 clones; 90% are singletons. This TCR derives from an adult in good health. The chain couples TRBV7-8 to TRBJ1-2; TRBD1 is a possible D gene (5 bases). The source material was peripheral blood, sampled on day 0 of AZD1222 vaccination. DNA of the CDR3: TGTGCCAGCAGCTTGTCCGGGGGAGGCTACACCTTC. Protein sequence: CASSLSGGGYTF. Using reference TRBV7-8 and TRBJ1-2 for the parts outside the CDR3, the full variable domain is GAGVSQSPRYKVAKRGQDVALRCDPISGHVSLFWYQQALGQGPEFLTYFQNEAQLDKSGLPSDRFFAERPEGSVSTLKIQRTQQEDSAVYLCASSLSGGGYTFGSGTRLTVV.